The following is a T cell receptor (beta chain) sequence with its context. The antigen is undetermined. The germline gives CDR1 MNHEY, CDR2 SVGAGI. The V gene lost 0 bases and the J gene lost 4 bases, with 12 bases spanning the gap. The CDR3 extends over 15 amino acids. Every one of the patients relapsed after autologous stem cell transplantation (brentuximab vedotin exposure was variable). The sample comes from a study of PD-1 blockade in classical Hodgkin lymphoma. Study outcomes and limitations: Partial responders and progressors had significantly lower baseline TCR diversity.

Sequencing was performed with immunoSEQ multiplex PCR; in TCRdb, only in-frame clones are kept and a portion is missing. The sample contains a few thousand clones, 71% of which appear only once. Sequenced here: peripheral blood mononuclear cells (PBMCs), sampled at baseline. The gene calls are TRBV6-5 and TRBJ1-1; TRBD1 might be the D (6 bases). The origin of this receptor is a human donor with classical Hodgkin lymphoma. The CDR3 reads CASSYSRGGGTEAFF. The CDR3 nucleotides read TGTGCCAGCAGTTACTCGAGGGGGGGAGGCACTGAAGCTTTCTTT.